The 7 T cell receptor beta chains in this list originate from one sample, sequenced in a study of T cells in Graves' hyperthyroidism and ophthalmopathy. RNA transcripts served as the template for amplifying TCR beta CDR3 regions. The study used the HTBI primer set for a first-round RT-PCR of the TCR CDR3. TCRdb fed the multiplex PCR reads into MiXCR, producing one record per CDR3 protein. The sample lists 340,000 or so distinct CDR3 sequences, 16% occurring once. The material sequenced was blood. All receptors derive from a man between 25 and 39 years old with Graves' hyperthyroidism.

There are a few counts of this clonotype. The V and J genes are TRBV20-1 and TRBJ2-3; 8 bases are a match to TRBD1. The CDR3 spans 14 residues. J was trimmed by 2 bases and V by 4 bases; bases with no gene match: 5. The germline V gene encodes CDR1 DFQATT and CDR2 SNEGSKA (reference sequence). The CDR3 reads CSANDRGHTDTQYF. In DNA, the CDR3 is TGCAGTGCTAATGACAGGGGCCACACAGATACGCAGTATTTT.

In regard to this clonotype: With a much larger clone just one base away, this may be a read error. The gene calls are TRBV5-1 and TRBJ2-1; D is possibly TRBD2 (5 bases). Germline CDR1 is SGHRS and CDR2 is YFSETQ. The CDR3 spans 15 residues. CDR3 protein: CASSLERVEYKEQFF. CDR3 nucleotide sequence: TGCGCCAGCAGCTTGGAGAGGGTTGAGTACAAGGAGCAGTTCTTC.

This clonotype was counted a few times. The rearrangement uses TRBV12-3 or TRBV12-4 and TRBJ1-2; no clear D gene. Trimming pared 8 bases from V and 6 bases from J, leaving 10 bases between. The CDR3 is 11 residues long. Written as DNA, the CDR3 is TGTGCCAGCGAGGTATCCGATGGCTACACCTTC. Protein: CASEVSDGYTF.

The rearrangement links TRBV30 to TRBJ2-6, with D perhaps TRBD1 (7 bases). V was trimmed by 0 bases and J by 0 bases, leaving 27 bases between them. The CDR3 covers 22 residues. Germline CDR1 and CDR2: GTSNPN and SVGIG (reference sequence). The CDR3 loop is CAWSVQGFGGQGVSSGANVLTF. The CDR3 DNA reads TGTGCCTGGAGTGTACAGGGCTTTGGGGGGCAGGGGGTCAGCTCTGGGGCCAACGTCCTGACTTTC.

The chain carries TRBV4-1 and TRBJ2-2; D is unclear. Germline loops: CDR1 MGHRA, CDR2 YSYEKL. The ends were cut back, 3 bases at V and 6 bases at J, with 17 bases in the middle. CDR3 length: 16 amino acids. CDR3 DNA sequence: TGCGCCAGCAGCCACCCCCCCGGTCTGCTCGCCGGGGAGCTGTTTTTT. Residues: CASSHPPGLLAGELFF.

This clonotype was seen at least ten times. V usage is TRBV11-2 and J usage is TRBJ2-1; TRBD2 matches at 7 bases. The V gene's germline CDR1 is SGHAT and CDR2 FQNNGV. With 6 bases clipped from V and 2 bases from J, the junction kept 4 bases outside the gene matches. CDR3 length equals 14 residues. DNA for the CDR3: TGTGCCAGCAGGGGGGGAGGGACCTACAATGAGCAGTTCTTC. Translation gives CASRGGGTYNEQFF.

This clonotype appeared a few times. This rearrangement joins TRBV30 to TRBJ2-5; TRBD2 is a possible D gene (5 bases). Germline CDR1 GTSNPN, CDR2 SVGIG (reference sequence). This CDR3 contains 11 residues. Trimming left V 4 bases short and J 7 bases short, with 10 bases between. CDR3: CAWTGEWTQYF. The CDR3 DNA is TGTGCCTGGACCGGGGAATGGACCCAGTACTTC.